This T cell receptor beta chain was recorded in a study of shared clonotypes between healthy human individuals. General study findings and limits: Naive subsets generally had larger estimated richness than memory subsets.

Researchers divided each subset's genomic DNA evenly across several immunoSEQ plates. Profiling relied on immunoSEQ multiplex PCR, and the TCRdb table lists in-frame clones only, not all of them. This sample yields a few million clones, of which over 85% are seen a single time; 0.14% belongs to the top ten. In the case of this clone: Its antigen is not known.

The donors were adults (healthy and HIV-negative) with no recent acute infections or vaccinations. The CDR3 consists of 16 residues. In germline, CDR1 is SGHKS, CDR2 YYEKEE (reference sequence). With 1 base removed from V and 1 base from J, the gap between germline ends came to 13 bases. The source of this sequence is a man aged 18-30 years in good health. The rearrangement uses TRBV5-5 and TRBJ2-3; tentatively, D is TRBD2 (6 bases). The sample comprised naive CD4+ T cells sorted from blood. Subset of the sample: CD45RA+ positively selected. CDR3 residues: CASSLSGWGGTDTQYF. CDR3 bases: TGTGCCAGCAGCTTGTCAGGGTGGGGGGGCACAGATACGCAGTATTTT.